This T cell receptor (beta chain) was identified during a study of preoperative IRX-2 immunotherapy in early breast cancer. Generated by immunoSEQ multiplex PCR, the TCRdb table keeps only in-frame clones and is missing some. The sample contains tens of thousands of clones, roughly 90% of which appear only once. Treatment described: preoperative locoregional IRX-2 cytokine immunotherapy. Samples came from a phase Ib trial of preoperative locoregional IRX-2 cytokine immunotherapy. Comment on this clone: Other DNA sequences within the sample encode an identical CDR3.

Sample: tumor tissue, taken after IRX-2 immunotherapy. The origin of this receptor is a human donor with breast cancer.

CDR3 in DNA: TGTGCCAGCAACCCGACAGGGAGCAATCAGCCCCAGCATTTT. Translation: CASNPTGSNQPQHF. The chain is built from TRBV6-8 and TRBJ1-5, with 7 bases matching TRBD1. The CDR3 is 14 amino acids. J was trimmed by 1 base and V by 7 bases; bases with no gene match: 4. CDR1 is MNHGY, CDR2 SAAAGT, per germline.